The 10 T cell receptor beta chains listed next were all sequenced from one sample in a study of CD8 T cells in Susac syndrome. RNA, at about 0.45 to 1 ug, was reverse transcribed with random hexamers. TCRdb re-derived calls from the immunoSEQ multiplex PCR reads in MiXCR, one entry per CDR3 protein. Of roughly 250,000 distinct CDR3 sequences in the sample, about 95% were seen once. The sequencing sample was made of CD4+ T cells from PBMCs. The receptors derive from a human donor with Susac syndrome.

V usage is TRBV19 and J usage is TRBJ1-2; TRBD1 matches at 8 bases. This CDR3 comprises 15 residues. The J segment lost 6 bases and the V segment lost 4 bases, leaving 10 bases of the junction unmatched. Germline-derived CDR1 and CDR2 are LNHDA and SQIVND (reference sequence). The CDR3 spells CASSTLGQGVDGYTF. In DNA, the CDR3 is TGTGCCAGTAGTACCTTAGGACAGGGTGTTGATGGCTACACCTTC.

This rearrangement joins TRBV5-1 to TRBJ2-5; D remains unclear. The V end lost 1 base, the J end lost 3 bases, and 7 bases lay between the germline ends. Germline V lookup: CDR1 SGHRS, CDR2 YFSETQ. This CDR3 contains 13 residues. The CDR3 here is CASSLTVEETQYF. The DNA for the CDR3 is TGCGCCAGCAGCTTGACAGTCGAAGAGACCCAGTACTTC. Complete variable domain (other parts from reference TRBV5-1 and TRBJ2-5): KAGVTQTPRYLIKTRGQQVTLSCSPISGHRSVSWYQQTPGQGLQFLFEYFSETQRNKGNFPGRFSGRQFSNSRSEMNVSTLELGDSALYLCASSLTVEETQYFGPGTRLLVL.

The genes are TRBV7-9 and TRBJ2-7; a possible D gene is TRBD2 (6 bases). Trimming stripped 0 bases from V and 6 bases from J, with 12 bases between. CDR1 is SEHNR and CDR2 is FQNEAQ in the germline V gene (reference sequence). This CDR3 has 14 amino acids. This CDR3 is CASSLAGGALEQYF. CDR3 DNA: TGTGCCAGCAGCTTAGCGGGAGGAGCTCTCGAGCAGTACTTC.

V and J are TRBV5-1 and TRBJ2-1, with 8 bases that match TRBD2. CDR3 length: 15 amino acids. CDR1 SGHRS and CDR2 YFSETQ come from the germline V gene. V was pared by 0 bases and J by 14 bases, with 13 bases of the junction left unmatched. The CDR3 bases are TGCGCCAGCAGCTTGGGGACGGGAGGGCCAGTACAGGAGTTCTTC. Its protein is CASSLGTGGPVQEFF. Filled out from reference TRBV5-1 and TRBJ2-1, the complete variable domain reads KAGVTQTPRYLIKTRGQQVTLSCSPISGHRSVSWYQQTPGQGLQFLFEYFSETQRNKGNFPGRFSGRQFSNSRSEMNVSTLELGDSALYLCASSLGTGGPVQEFFGPGTRLTVL.

The CDR3 DNA reads as TGTGCCTGGAGATACTCTGGGGCCAACGTCCTGACTTTC. This codes for CAWRYSGANVLTF. This rearrangement joins TRBV30 to TRBJ2-6; D gene uncertain. The CDR3 loop spans 13 amino acids. The V end was cut by 3 bases, the J end by 0 bases, with 3 bases between. CDR1 GTSNPN and CDR2 SVGIG come from the germline V gene (reference sequence).

The gene calls are TRBV7-9 and TRBJ2-6; 7 nucleotides align to TRBD1. Germline V lookup: CDR1 SEHNR, CDR2 FQNEAQ (reference sequence). This CDR3 is built from 18 residues. Trimming cost V 7 bases and J 4 bases; bases outside gene matches: 16. In nucleotides, the CDR3 is TGTGCCAGCACGTCGCTTGCACAGGGGTCGGGAGGGGCCAACGTCCTGACTTTC. This encodes CASTSLAQGSGGANVLTF.

The chain links TRBV10-3 to TRBJ2-7, with a possible D match to TRBD2 (5 bases). Trimming left V 2 bases short and J 4 bases short, with 12 bases between. This CDR3 contains 14 residues. Germline V gene data show CDR1 as ENHRY and CDR2 as SYGVKD. CDR3 sequence reads: CAISEEPRAYEQYF. In nucleotides, the CDR3 is TGTGCCATCAGTGAGGAGCCGCGGGCGTACGAGCAGTACTTC.

The V call is TRBV15, the J call TRBJ2-7; D possibly corresponds to TRBD1 (5 bases). This CDR3 comprises 16 residues. Trimming took off 1 base at V and 0 bases at J, with 13 bases between the two ends. CDR1 and CDR2 (germline): LNHNV, YYDKDF (reference sequence). CDR3 sequence reads: CATSRGGLLGSYEQYF. Written as DNA, the CDR3 is TGTGCCACCAGCAGAGGGGGCCTACTGGGCTCCTACGAGCAGTACTTC.

The chain uses TRBV27 and TRBJ1-2; tentative D call: TRBD1 (5 bases). The V gene lost 2 bases and the J gene lost 4 bases, with 8 bases spanning the gap. Germline CDR1 reads MNHEY; CDR2 reads SMNVEV (reference sequence). The CDR3 runs 13 residues. Written as DNA, the CDR3 is TGTGCCAGCAGTTTAAGACAGAGCTATGGCTACACCTTC. It codes for CASSLRQSYGYTF.

In its sample, this clonotype was seen once. The chain is built from TRBV11-2 and TRBJ2-7; no clear D gene. The CDR3 contains 14 residues. With 1 base removed from V and 6 bases from J, the gap between germline ends came to 13 bases. CDR1 is SGHAT and CDR2 is FQNNGV in the germline V gene. CDR3: CASSLVSARTEQYF. The CDR3 region has the DNA TGTGCCAGCAGCTTAGTCTCGGCGCGTACCGAGCAGTACTTC. Drawing the rest from reference TRBV11-2 and TRBJ2-7, the complete variable domain is EAGVAQSPRYKIIEKRQSVAFWCNPISGHATLYWYQQILGQGPKLLIQFQNNGVVDDSQLPKDRFSAERLKGVDSTLKIQPAKLEDSAVYLCASSLVSARTEQYFGPGTRLTVT.